The TCR beta chain described here comes from a study of T cell changes during pregnancy in multiple sclerosis. Deletions cut 3 bases from V and 3 bases from J, with 15 bases between. The germline V gene encodes CDR1 MGHRA and CDR2 YSYEKL. The CDR3 loop spans 15 amino acids. Data came from immunoSEQ multiplex PCR; TCRdb stores just in-frame clones and leaves some out. The profile covers about 36,000 clones, with just over 90% appearing a single time and 0.4% to 0.45% taken by the ten largest. The starting material was CD4+ T cells from peripheral blood mononuclear cells, obtained in the first trimester of pregnancy. The sequence was obtained from a female donor with multiple sclerosis, enrolled in a pregnancy study. This chain joins TRBV4-1 and TRBJ2-7; D perhaps matches TRBD1 (5 bases). CDR3 nucleotide sequence: TGCGCCAGCAGCCAGTCAGGGTTTACGGACTACGAGCAGTACTTC. Translation: CASSQSGFTDYEQYF.